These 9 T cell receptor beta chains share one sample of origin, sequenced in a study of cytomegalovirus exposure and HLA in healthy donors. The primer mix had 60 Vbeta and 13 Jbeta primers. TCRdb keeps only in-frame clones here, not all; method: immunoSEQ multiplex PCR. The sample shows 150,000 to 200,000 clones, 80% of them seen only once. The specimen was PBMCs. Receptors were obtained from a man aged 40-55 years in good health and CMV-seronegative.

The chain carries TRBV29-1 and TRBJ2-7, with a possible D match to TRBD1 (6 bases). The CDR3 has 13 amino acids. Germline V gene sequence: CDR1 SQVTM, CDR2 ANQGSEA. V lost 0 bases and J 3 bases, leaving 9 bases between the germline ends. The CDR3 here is CSVEDGQFYEQYF. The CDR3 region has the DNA TGCAGCGTTGAAGATGGACAGTTCTACGAGCAGTACTTC.

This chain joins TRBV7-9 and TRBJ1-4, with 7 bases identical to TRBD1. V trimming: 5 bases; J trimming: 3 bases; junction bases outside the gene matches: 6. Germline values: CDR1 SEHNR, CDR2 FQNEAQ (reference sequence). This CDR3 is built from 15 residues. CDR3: CASSPPGQPNEKLFF. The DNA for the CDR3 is TGTGCCAGCAGCCCCCCGGGACAGCCTAATGAAAAACTGTTTTTT.

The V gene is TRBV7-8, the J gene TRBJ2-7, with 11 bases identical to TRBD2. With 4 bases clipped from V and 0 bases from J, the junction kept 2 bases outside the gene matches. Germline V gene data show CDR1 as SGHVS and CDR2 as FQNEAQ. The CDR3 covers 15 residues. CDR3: CASSSLAGVSYEQYF. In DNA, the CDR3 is TGTGCCAGCAGCTCACTAGCGGGGGTCTCCTACGAGCAGTACTTC.

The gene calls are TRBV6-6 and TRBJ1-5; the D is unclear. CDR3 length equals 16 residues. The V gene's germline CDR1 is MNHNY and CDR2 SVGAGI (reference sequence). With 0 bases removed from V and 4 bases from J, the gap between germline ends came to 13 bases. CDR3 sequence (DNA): TGTGCCAGCAGTTACTCGATCTGGGGAGGTAATCAGCCCCAGCATTTT. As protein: CASSYSIWGGNQPQHF.

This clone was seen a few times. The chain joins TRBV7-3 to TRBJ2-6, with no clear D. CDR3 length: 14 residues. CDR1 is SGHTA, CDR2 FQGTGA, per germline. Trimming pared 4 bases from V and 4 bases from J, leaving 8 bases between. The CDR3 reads CASSSNPGANVLTF. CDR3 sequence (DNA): TGTGCCAGCAGCTCCAATCCCGGGGCCAACGTCCTGACTTTC.

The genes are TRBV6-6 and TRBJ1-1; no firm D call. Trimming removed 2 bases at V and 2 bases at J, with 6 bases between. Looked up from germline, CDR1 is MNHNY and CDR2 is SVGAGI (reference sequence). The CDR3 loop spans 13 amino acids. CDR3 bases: TGTGCCAGCAGTTACCCAGGCAACACTGAAGCTTTCTTT. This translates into CASSYPGNTEAFF.

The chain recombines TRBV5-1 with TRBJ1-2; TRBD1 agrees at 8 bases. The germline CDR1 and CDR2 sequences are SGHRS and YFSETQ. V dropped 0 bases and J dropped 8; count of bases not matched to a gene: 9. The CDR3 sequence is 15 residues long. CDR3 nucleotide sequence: TGCGCCAGCAGCTTGGAGAGACAGGGGAATCGCGGCTACACCTTC. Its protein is CASSLERQGNRGYTF.

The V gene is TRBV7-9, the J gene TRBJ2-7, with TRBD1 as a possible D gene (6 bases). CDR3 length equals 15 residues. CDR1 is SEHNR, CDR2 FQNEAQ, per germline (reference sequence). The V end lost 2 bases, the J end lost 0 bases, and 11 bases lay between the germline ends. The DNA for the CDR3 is TGTGCCAGCAGCTTACAGGGGCCACTCTCCTACGAGCAGTACTTC. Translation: CASSLQGPLSYEQYF.

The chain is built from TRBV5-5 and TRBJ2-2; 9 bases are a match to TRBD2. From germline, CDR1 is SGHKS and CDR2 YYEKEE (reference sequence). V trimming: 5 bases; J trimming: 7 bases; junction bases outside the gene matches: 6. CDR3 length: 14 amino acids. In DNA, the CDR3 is TGTGCCAGCAGGCGGGAGGGGCCAGGCGGGGAGCTGTTTTTT. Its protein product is CASRREGPGGELFF.